Listed here are 21 T cell receptor beta chains from one sample, sequenced in a study of identical twins. One entry per CDR3 protein, called by TCRdb with MiXCR from the 5' RACE reads. The sample consists of approximately 890,000 distinct CDR3 sequences, 9% to 15% of them appearing once. Another study also made use of these data, one on yellow fever vaccine responses in identical twins.

Sequencing input: PBMCs. All receptors come from a woman aged 18-30 years in good health.

The chain couples TRBV20-1 to TRBJ2-3; 9 bases align to TRBD1. The CDR3 contains 15 residues. Germline V gene data show CDR1 as DFQATT and CDR2 as SNEGSKA (reference sequence). With 6 bases clipped from V and 2 bases from J, the junction kept 9 bases outside the gene matches. The CDR3 protein is CSARPGQGFTDTQYF. The CDR3 nucleotides are TGCAGTGCGCGTCCGGGACAGGGATTCACAGATACGCAGTATTTT.

This clonotype came up many times. V usage is TRBV12-3 or TRBV12-4 and J usage is TRBJ1-5; D gene ambiguous. This CDR3 spans 15 amino acids. V dropped 5 bases and J dropped 2 bases, with 13 bases sitting between them. The DNA of the CDR3 is TGTGCCAGCAGTCCAAACCTCGGAGGCAATCAGCCCCAGCATTTT. This translates into CASSPNLGGNQPQHF.

This clonotype was observed many times. This chain uses TRBV5-1 with TRBJ2-3, with 11 positions matching TRBD2. The junction had 10 bases not matched to a gene; V was cut back by 4 bases and J by 3 bases. CDR3 size: 17 residues. Germline V gene data show CDR1 as SGHRS and CDR2 as YFSETQ. The CDR3 coding sequence is TGCGCCAGCAGCCTTCTGGGGCTAGCGGGAGGTACAGATACGCAGTATTTT. Residues: CASSLLGLAGGTDTQYF.

This clonotype was observed many times. The chain employs TRBV12-3 or TRBV12-4 and TRBJ2-2; no reliable D call. With 7 bases removed from V and 5 bases from J, the gap between germline ends came to 5 bases. This CDR3 has 11 amino acids. CDR3 in DNA: TGTGCCAGCACGGGTACCGGGGAGCTGTTTTTT. This sequence encodes CASTGTGELFF.

This rearrangement joins TRBV10-2 to TRBJ2-3; 10 nucleotides agree with TRBD2. The V gene end was trimmed by 4 bases and the J gene end by 2 bases; junction bases not matched to a gene: 3. CDR3 length: 15 residues. Germline assignment: CDR1 WSHSY and CDR2 SAAADI. The CDR3 region is CASSVAGGFTDTQYF. In DNA form, the CDR3 reads TGCGCCAGCAGTGTAGCGGGGGGATTCACAGATACGCAGTATTTT.

This clonotype showed up many times. V usage is TRBV5-1 and J usage is TRBJ2-6; 8 bases are shared with TRBD1. In germline, CDR1 is SGHRS, CDR2 YFSETQ. The CDR3 consists of 20 residues. The J segment lost 0 bases and the V segment lost 1 base, leaving 12 bases of the junction unmatched. This CDR3 reads CASSLLTKTGVTSGANVLTF. The CDR3 DNA sequence: TGCGCCAGCAGCTTGTTAACTAAGACAGGGGTTACCTCTGGGGCCAACGTCCTGACTTTC.

V is TRBV10-3 and J is TRBJ2-7; 9 bases match TRBD1. Germline values: CDR1 ENHRY, CDR2 SYGVKD. V lost 8 bases, J lost 3 bases, and 5 bases stayed unmatched. The CDR3 is 13 amino acids. CDR3 residues: CAIVRGQGYEQYF. DNA for the CDR3: TGTGCCATCGTGAGGGGACAGGGCTACGAGCAGTACTTC.

The chain uses TRBV5-6 and TRBJ2-7; 8 nucleotides line up with TRBD1. This CDR3 has 15 residues. CDR1 is SGHDT and CDR2 is YYEEEE in the germline V gene. Germline trimming cut 2 bases from V and 3 bases from J; bases unmatched to any gene: 7. CDR3 DNA: TGTGCCAGCAGCTTTCTTCGCAGGGGGCTCTACGAGCAGTACTTC. This sequence encodes CASSFLRRGLYEQYF.

The chain recombines TRBV7-6 with TRBJ2-3; D might be TRBD1 or TRBD2, each matching 5 bases. Germline values: CDR1 SGHVS, CDR2 FNYEAQ. V was clipped by 5 bases and J by 2 bases, with 14 bases between them. The length of the CDR3 is 15 residues. CDR3 residues: CASSPRDGYTDTQYF. As DNA, the CDR3 is TGTGCCAGCAGCCCAAGGGACGGCTACACAGATACGCAGTATTTT.

V is TRBV10-3 and J is TRBJ2-1, with 14 bases aligning to TRBD2. CDR3 length: 16 amino acids. Germline assignment: CDR1 ENHRY and CDR2 SYGVKD. V was pared by 3 bases and J by 8 bases, with 6 bases of the junction left unmatched. The CDR3 bases are TGTGCCATCAGTGATCGACTAGCGGGGGGGTTCGATGAGCAGTTCTTC. This encodes CAISDRLAGGFDEQFF.

This clonotype was counted only a few times. The J gene is TRBJ1-3, the V gene TRBV5-6; D is ambiguous. V dropped 0 bases and J dropped 3 bases, with 13 bases sitting between them. The CDR3 runs to 16 residues. CDR1 is SGHDT and CDR2 is YYEEEE in the germline V gene. The CDR3 nucleotides read TGTGCCAGCAGCTTGGGGCCCAAGAGTGATGGAAACACCATATATTTT. Translated, it gives CASSLGPKSDGNTIYF.

The genes are TRBV25-1 and TRBJ2-1; the D is unclear. The CDR3 spans 12 residues. Per germline, CDR1 MGHDK and CDR2 SYGVNS. Trimming took off 1 base at V and 7 bases at J, with 5 bases between the two ends. In DNA form, the CDR3 reads TGTGCCAGCAGTGAATTTCGTAATGAGCAGTTCTTC. It encodes CASSEFRNEQFF.

This clonotype has just a few counts. V gene TRBV11-1 combines with J gene TRBJ2-2; 11 bases align to TRBD1. J lost 6 bases, V lost 5 bases, and 14 bases had no gene match. CDR1 and CDR2 (germline): SGHAT, FQDESV (reference sequence). The CDR3 is 18 amino acids. CDR3 in amino acids: CASSPGQGASWTAGELFF. CDR3 nucleotides: TGTGCCAGCAGCCCCGGACAGGGGGCTTCCTGGACGGCCGGGGAGCTGTTTTTT.

The gene calls are TRBV20-1 and TRBJ2-3, with D unresolved. This CDR3 contains 13 residues. Germline-derived CDR1 and CDR2 are DFQATT and SNEGSKA (reference sequence). Trimming took off 7 bases at V and 2 bases at J, with 13 bases between the two ends. CDR3 sequence (DNA): TGCAGTGTCGAAGACACGTTCACAGATACGCAGTATTTT. Translating gives CSVEDTFTDTQYF.

This clonotype has a count of ten or more. V usage is TRBV7-9 and J usage is TRBJ2-1, with D perhaps matching TRBD2 (7 bases). The CDR3 has 17 amino acids. V was trimmed by 5 bases and J by 0 bases, leaving 17 bases between them. CDR1 and CDR2 (germline): SEHNR, FQNEAQ (reference sequence). The CDR3 protein is CASSPPGGPLSYNEQFF. The CDR3 DNA sequence: TGTGCCAGCAGCCCACCGGGGGGCCCCCTCTCCTACAATGAGCAGTTCTTC.

The V call is TRBV5-1, the J call TRBJ2-3; possible D gene TRBD2, 6 bases. The length of the CDR3 is 14 residues. The germline CDR1 and CDR2 sequences are SGHRS and YFSETQ. V was shortened by 0 bases and J by 6 bases, with 11 bases between the two germline ends. This chain's CDR3 is CASSLGGVVDTQYF. The CDR3 bases are TGCGCCAGCAGCTTGGGGGGGGTTGTGGATACGCAGTATTTT.

The table lists this clonotype with a few counts. The chain employs TRBV20-1 and TRBJ1-2; 7 bases match TRBD1. The CDR3 is 13 amino acids. Looked up from germline, CDR1 is DFQATT and CDR2 is SNEGSKA (reference sequence). V lost 5 bases, J lost 4 bases, and 7 bases stayed unmatched. CDR3 sequence: CSAPGTVSYGYTF. The CDR3 region has the DNA TGCAGTGCTCCGGGGACAGTTTCCTATGGCTACACCTTC.

This clonotype was seen only a few times. The chain links TRBV6-1 to TRBJ1-1; no definite D call. The CDR3 is made up of 13 amino acids. Germline lookup yields CDR1 MNHNS and CDR2 SASEGT. Deletions cut 7 bases from V and 1 base from J, with 10 bases between. Written as DNA, the CDR3 is TGTGCCAGCAATCAGTTTGGGAACACTGAAGCTTTCTTT. It is translated as CASNQFGNTEAFF.

This clonotype was detected only a few times. V is TRBV11-2 and J is TRBJ2-7, with unresolved D. The V end lost 5 bases, the J end lost 7 bases, and 12 bases lay between the germline ends. The germline V gene has CDR1 SGHAT and CDR2 FQNNGV. This CDR3 is 12 amino acids long. CDR3 bases: TGTGCCAGCAGCCCTACTCTCTGGGAGCAGTACGTC. Protein sequence: CASSPTLWEQYV.

This chain uses TRBV18 with TRBJ1-1, with D possibly being TRBD1 (5 bases). The germline V gene has CDR1 KGHSH and CDR2 LQKENI. Trimming removed 6 bases at V and 1 base at J, with 9 bases between. The CDR3 is 13 amino acids. CDR3 DNA: TGTGCCAGCTCGGCGGACAAGAACACTGAAGCTTTCTTT. Protein product: CASSADKNTEAFF.

V is TRBV24-1 and J is TRBJ2-3; D possibly corresponds to TRBD2 (5 bases). V lost 3 bases and J 1 base, leaving 13 bases between the germline ends. The CDR3 length is 16 residues. Germline CDR1 and CDR2: KGHDR and SFDVKD. CDR3 amino acids: CATSDPGVRGTDTQYF. CDR3 bases: TGTGCCACCAGTGATCCCGGGGTGCGAGGCACAGATACGCAGTATTTT.